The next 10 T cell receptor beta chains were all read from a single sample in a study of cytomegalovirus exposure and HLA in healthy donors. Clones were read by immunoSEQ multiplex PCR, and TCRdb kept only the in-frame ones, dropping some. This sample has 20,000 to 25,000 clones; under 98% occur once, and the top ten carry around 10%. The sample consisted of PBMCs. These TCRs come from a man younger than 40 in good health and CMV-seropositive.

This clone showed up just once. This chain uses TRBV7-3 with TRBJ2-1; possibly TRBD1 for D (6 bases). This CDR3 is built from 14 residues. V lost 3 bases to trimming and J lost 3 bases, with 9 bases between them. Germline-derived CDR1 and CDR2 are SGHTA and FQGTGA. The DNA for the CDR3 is TGTGCCAGCAGCTTTCTAGGGGGCTACAATGAGCAGTTCTTC. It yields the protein CASSFLGGYNEQFF.

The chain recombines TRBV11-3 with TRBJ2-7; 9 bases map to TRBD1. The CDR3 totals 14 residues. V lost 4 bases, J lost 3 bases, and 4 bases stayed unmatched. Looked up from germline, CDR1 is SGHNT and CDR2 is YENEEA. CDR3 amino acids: CASSSGQGHYEQYF. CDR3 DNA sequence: TGTGCCAGCAGCTCCGGACAGGGGCACTACGAGCAGTACTTC.

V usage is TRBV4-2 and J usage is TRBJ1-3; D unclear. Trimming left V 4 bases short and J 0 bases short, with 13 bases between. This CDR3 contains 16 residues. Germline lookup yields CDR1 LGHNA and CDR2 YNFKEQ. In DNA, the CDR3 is TGTGCCAGCAGCCGCCTAGGCGGCGCCTCTGGAAACACCATATATTTT. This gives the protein CASSRLGGASGNTIYF.

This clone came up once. The CDR3 protein is CASSEQGTLGEQYF. DNA for the CDR3: TGTGCCAGCAGCGAACAGGGGACGCTAGGCGAGCAGTACTTC. The rearrangement joins TRBV7-2 to TRBJ2-7; TRBD1 aligns across 7 bases. CDR3 length: 14 residues. CDR1 is SGHTA, CDR2 FQGNSA, per germline. Trimming took 5 bases from V and 6 from J; bases not matched to a gene: 10.

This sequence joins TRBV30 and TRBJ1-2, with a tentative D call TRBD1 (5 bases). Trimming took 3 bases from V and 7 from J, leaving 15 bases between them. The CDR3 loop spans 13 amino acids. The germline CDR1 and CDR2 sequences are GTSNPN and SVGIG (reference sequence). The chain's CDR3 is CAWSPNGGGGYTF. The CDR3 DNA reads TGTGCCTGGAGCCCCAATGGGGGAGGTGGCTACACCTTC.

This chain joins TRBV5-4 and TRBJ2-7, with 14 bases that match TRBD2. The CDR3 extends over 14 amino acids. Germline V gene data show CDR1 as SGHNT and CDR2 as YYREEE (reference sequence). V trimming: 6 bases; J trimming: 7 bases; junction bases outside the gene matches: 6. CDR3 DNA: TGTGCCAGCACCCTGGGACTAGCGGGAGATGAGCAGTACTTC. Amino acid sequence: CASTLGLAGDEQYF.

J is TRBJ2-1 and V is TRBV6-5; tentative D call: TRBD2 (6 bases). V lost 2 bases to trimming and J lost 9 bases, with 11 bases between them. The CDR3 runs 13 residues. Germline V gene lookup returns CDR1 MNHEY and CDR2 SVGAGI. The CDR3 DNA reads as TGTGCCAGCAGTTACGGGGCCGGGGGTGAGCAGTTCTTC. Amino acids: CASSYGAGGEQFF.

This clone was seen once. The CDR3 bases are TGTGCCAGCAGCCTACCACAGGGGAGCGAGCAGTACTTC. This encodes CASSLPQGSEQYF. The chain joins TRBV5-4 to TRBJ2-7, with 7 bases identical to TRBD1. This CDR3 region has 13 residues. The J segment lost 6 bases and the V segment lost 4 bases, leaving 7 bases of the junction unmatched. CDR1 SGHNT and CDR2 YYREEE come from the germline V gene (reference sequence).

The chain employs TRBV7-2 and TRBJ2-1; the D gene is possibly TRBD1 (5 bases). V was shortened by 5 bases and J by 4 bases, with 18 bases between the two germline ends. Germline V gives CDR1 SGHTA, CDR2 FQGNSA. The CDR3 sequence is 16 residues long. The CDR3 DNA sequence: TGTGCCAGCAGCGATTTTTCGCAGGGCCTATACAATGAGCAGTTCTTC. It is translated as CASSDFSQGLYNEQFF.

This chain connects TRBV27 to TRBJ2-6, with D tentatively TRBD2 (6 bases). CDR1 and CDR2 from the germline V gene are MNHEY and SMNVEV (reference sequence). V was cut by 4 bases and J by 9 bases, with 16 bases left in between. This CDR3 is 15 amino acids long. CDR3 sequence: CASSSPGGIVNVLTF. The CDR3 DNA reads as TGTGCCAGCAGTTCCCCGGGCGGGATTGTCAACGTCCTGACTTTC.